The clone carrying this T cell receptor beta chain was recorded a few times. Unsorted bulk tissue of about 20-31 mg yielded co-extracted RNA and DNA. For each tumor, five separate regions were sampled. Without exception, tumor samples held over 75% viable tumor cells. The data were obtained in a study of tumor-infiltrating lymphocytes in primary liver carcinoma. For the study at large: Tumors measured about 4.2 to 11 cm and were stage T1-T3 N0M0. Productive TCRbeta read yields ran from roughly 3.9 to 6.8 million per sample and were similar between tissues.

CDR1 and CDR2 (germline): KGHSH, LQKENI. The CDR3 sequence is 15 residues long. The V segment lost 4 bases and the J segment 0 bases; nucleotides outside the gene matches: 5. With a constant-region primer, TCR beta cDNA was made from 450 to 650 ng of total RNA. Sequencing libraries for TCR beta derived from three nested multiplex PCR rounds that used slightly modified ARM-PCR. PCR rounds one and two used TRBV1-TRBV30 forward primers with a C-beta reverse primer for 10 cycles each. Using its own MiXCR run on the multiplex PCR reads, TCRdb lists one record per CDR3 protein. The repertoire holds 100,000 or so distinct CDR3 sequences, about 63% seen once, with 10% to 15% in the top ten.

Sequences were obtained from liver tumor tissue from sampling region 2. Subset defined: tumor region T2, inferior pole. This receptor was obtained from a woman aged 60-75 years with primary liver carcinoma and hepatitis B virus infection. The rearrangement links TRBV18 to TRBJ2-5; 7 bases are a match to TRBD1. As DNA, the CDR3 is TGTGCCAGCTCACTGAACACAGGGGACCAAGAGACCCAGTACTTC. Its protein product is CASSLNTGDQETQYF.